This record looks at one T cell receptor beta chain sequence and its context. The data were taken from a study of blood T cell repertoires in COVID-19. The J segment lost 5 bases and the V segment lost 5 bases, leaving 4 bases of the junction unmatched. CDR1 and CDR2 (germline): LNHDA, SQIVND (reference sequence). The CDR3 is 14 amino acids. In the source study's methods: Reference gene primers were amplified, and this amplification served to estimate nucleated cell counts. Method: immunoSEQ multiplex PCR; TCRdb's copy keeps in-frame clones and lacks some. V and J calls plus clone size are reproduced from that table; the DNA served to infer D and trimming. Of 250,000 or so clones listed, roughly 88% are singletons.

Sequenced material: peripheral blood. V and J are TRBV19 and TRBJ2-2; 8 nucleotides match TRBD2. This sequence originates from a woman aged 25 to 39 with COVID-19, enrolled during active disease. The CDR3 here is CASSQAGVTGELFF. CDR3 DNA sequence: TGTGCCAGTAGTCAAGCGGGGGTTACCGGGGAGCTGTTTTTT. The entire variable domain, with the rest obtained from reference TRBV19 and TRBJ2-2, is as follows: DGGITQSPKYLFRKEGQNVTLSCEQNLNHDAMYWYRQDPGQGLRLIYYSQIVNDFQKGDIAEGYSVSREKKESFPLTVTSAQKNPTAFYLCASSQAGVTGELFFGEGSRLTVL.